This passage covers 16 T cell receptor beta chains from one sample sequenced in a study of T cell responses to AZD1222 COVID-19 vaccine (dated by TCRdb to about 2021). Explained via the paper, the time point label denotes: baseline before first vaccination. Libraries were constructed by the immunoSEQ multiplex PCR assay. The source is immuneACCESS, and TCRdb retained only in-frame sequences with V and J called. Part of the clones is not carried over; for the studies checked, unresolved V genes explain less than half of this, and the remainder is unexplained. Recorded for this sample are some 95,000 clones; approximately 88% of them occurred a single time. Around 3.5% of the sample is taken by the ten largest. Sequencing used peripheral blood, obtained on day 0 of AZD1222 vaccination. All receptors come from an adult in good health.

The rearrangement uses TRBV2 and TRBJ1-6; no firm D call. The CDR3 runs to 11 residues. V was cut by 2 bases and J by 10 bases, with 3 bases left in between. Germline V gene lookup returns CDR1 SNHLY and CDR2 FYNNEI. CDR3 sequence (DNA): TGTGCCAGCAGTGAACTATCACCCCTCCACTTT. This codes for CASSELSPLHF.

The chain recombines TRBV7-2 with TRBJ1-5, with 7 bases lining up with TRBD1. The CDR3 spans 14 residues. The V gene end was trimmed by 3 bases and the J gene end by 6 bases; junction bases not matched to a gene: 5. CDR1 and CDR2 (germline): SGHTA, FQGNSA. CDR3: CASSFRQGPQPQHF. DNA of the CDR3: TGTGCCAGCAGCTTCAGACAGGGCCCTCAGCCCCAGCATTTT.

V gene TRBV4-1 combines with J gene TRBJ2-5, with 7 positions matching TRBD1. Germline V CDR1 and CDR2: MGHRA, YSYEKL. The CDR3 is 16 amino acids. V lost 3 bases to trimming and J lost 3 bases; unmatched junction nucleotides: 10. The CDR3 sequence: CASSHFATGTEETQYF. The CDR3 nucleotides read TGCGCCAGCAGCCATTTTGCGACAGGGACCGAAGAGACCCAGTACTTC.

The chain employs TRBV6-6 and TRBJ1-1; 7 bases map to TRBD1. Unmatched junction bases numbered 9, after V lost 6 bases and J lost 5 bases. Germline CDR1 MNHNY, CDR2 SVGAGI (reference sequence). The CDR3 extends over 14 amino acids. The CDR3 sequence is CASSHRQGGTEAFF. CDR3 DNA sequence: TGTGCCAGCAGCCATAGACAGGGAGGAACTGAAGCTTTCTTT.

On this clone: This sample also contains other DNA sequences that code for the same CDR3. The gene calls are TRBV27 and TRBJ1-1, with unresolved D. CDR3 length: 14 amino acids. Trimming stripped 2 bases from V and 0 bases from J, with 7 bases between. Germline loops: CDR1 MNHEY, CDR2 SMNVEV (reference sequence). The CDR3 DNA sequence: TGTGCCAGCAGTTTAAACGGGATGAACACTGAAGCTTTCTTT. Translating it yields CASSLNGMNTEAFF.

The chain couples TRBV19 to TRBJ2-5; D is unclear. V was clipped by 7 bases and J by 5 bases, with 17 bases between them. Per the germline V gene, CDR1 is LNHDA and CDR2 is SQIVND (reference sequence). The CDR3 consists of 14 residues. The CDR3 region has the DNA TGTGCCAGTACATCGGCTGGGGTAGGGGAGACCCAGTACTTC. It codes for CASTSAGVGETQYF.

This chain links TRBV3-1 (or the pseudogene TRBV3-2) with TRBJ1-1; a weak D match, TRBD1 (6 bases). Germline-derived CDR1 and CDR2 are LGHDT and YNNKEL (reference sequence). The V and J ends lost 4 bases and 1 base respectively, with 16 bases between them. This CDR3 has 16 amino acids. CDR3 coding DNA: TGTGCCAGCAGCCCAAGATTCCAGGGGCAGAACACTGAAGCTTTCTTT. The encoded protein is CASSPRFQGQNTEAFF.

The V call is TRBV2, the J call TRBJ1-4; D remains unclear. V was cut by 5 bases and J by 6 bases, with 7 bases left in between. The CDR3 loop spans 12 amino acids. CDR1 is SNHLY, CDR2 FYNNEI, per germline. CDR3 region: CASSSGDEKLFF. The CDR3 bases are TGTGCCAGCAGTTCAGGCGATGAAAAACTGTTTTTT.

The chain combines TRBV28 with TRBJ1-1, with 9 nucleotides matching TRBD1. The CDR3 consists of 15 residues. The J segment lost 5 bases and the V segment lost 5 bases, leaving 9 bases of the junction unmatched. CDR1 MDHEN and CDR2 SYDVKM come from the germline V gene. CDR3 sequence (DNA): TGTGCCAGCAGTGTCTCCGGGACAGGGTCGACTGAAGCTTTCTTT. Amino acids: CASSVSGTGSTEAFF. Filled out from reference TRBV28 and TRBJ1-1, the complete variable domain reads DVKVTQSSRYLVKRTGEKVFLECVQDMDHENMFWYRQDPGLGLRLIYFSYDVKMKEKGDIPEGYSVSREKKERFSLILESASTNQTSMYLCASSVSGTGSTEAFFGQGTRLTVV.

The chain is built from TRBV2 and TRBJ2-7, with D perhaps matching TRBD1 (5 bases). This CDR3 has 12 amino acids. Per the germline V gene, CDR1 is SNHLY and CDR2 is FYNNEI. Trimming left V 3 bases short and J 6 bases short, with 9 bases between. Written as DNA, the CDR3 is TGTGCCAGCAGTGATAGGGGCGGCGAGCAGTACTTC. Its protein product is CASSDRGGEQYF.

V is TRBV10-3 and J is TRBJ1-1; D unresolved. The germline CDR1 and CDR2 sequences are ENHRY and SYGVKD. The CDR3 is made up of 16 amino acids. Deletions cut 4 bases from V and 5 bases from J, with 20 bases between. The chain's CDR3 is CAISGGGLGFSTEAFF. In DNA, the CDR3 is TGTGCCATCAGTGGTGGAGGGTTAGGCTTCTCTACTGAAGCTTTCTTT.

The chain carries TRBV4-3 and TRBJ1-6; possible D gene TRBD1, 5 bases. The CDR3 is 14 residues long. CDR1 is LGHNA and CDR2 is YSLEER in the germline V gene. V lost 1 base, J lost 14 bases, and 15 bases lay in between. CDR3 sequence: CASSQGLRAGALHF. The CDR3 DNA follows: TGCGCCAGCAGCCAAGGCCTGCGAGCGGGGGCCCTCCACTTT.

This chain links TRBV9 with TRBJ2-5; no definite D call. V gave up 0 bases and J gave up 5 bases, with 8 bases separating them. The germline gives CDR1 SGDLS, CDR2 YYNGEE. This CDR3 comprises 13 residues. CDR3 bases: TGTGCCAGCAGCGTAGGAATAACGGAGACCCAGTACTTC. Its protein is CASSVGITETQYF.

The CDR3 DNA reads as TGTGCCAGCAGCTCTCAGGGAAATCAGTACTTC. Protein sequence: CASSSQGNQYF. The chain employs TRBV7-9 and TRBJ2-4; the D gene is possibly TRBD1 (5 bases). The CDR3 is 11 amino acids. V was trimmed by 4 bases and J by 12 bases, leaving 10 bases between them. Germline V CDR1 and CDR2: SEHNR, FQNEAQ (reference sequence).

This clone showed up just a few times. The chain has TRBV12-3 or TRBV12-4 and TRBJ1-2; the D is unclear. CDR3 size: 12 residues. The ends were cut back, 3 bases at V and 8 bases at J, with 10 bases in the middle. The CDR3 here is CASSFGGRGYTF. As DNA, the CDR3 is TGTGCCAGCAGTTTCGGAGGGAGAGGCTACACCTTC.

The CDR3 DNA sequence: TGCGCCAGCAGCCACCAAGTGAGAGGCACAGATACGCAGTATTTT. The encoded protein is CASSHQVRGTDTQYF. The rearrangement joins TRBV10-1 to TRBJ2-3; D gene unclear. V shed 6 bases and J shed 1 base, with 14 bases lying between them. The CDR3 is made up of 15 amino acids. CDR1 is WNHNN, CDR2 SYGVQD, per germline (reference sequence).